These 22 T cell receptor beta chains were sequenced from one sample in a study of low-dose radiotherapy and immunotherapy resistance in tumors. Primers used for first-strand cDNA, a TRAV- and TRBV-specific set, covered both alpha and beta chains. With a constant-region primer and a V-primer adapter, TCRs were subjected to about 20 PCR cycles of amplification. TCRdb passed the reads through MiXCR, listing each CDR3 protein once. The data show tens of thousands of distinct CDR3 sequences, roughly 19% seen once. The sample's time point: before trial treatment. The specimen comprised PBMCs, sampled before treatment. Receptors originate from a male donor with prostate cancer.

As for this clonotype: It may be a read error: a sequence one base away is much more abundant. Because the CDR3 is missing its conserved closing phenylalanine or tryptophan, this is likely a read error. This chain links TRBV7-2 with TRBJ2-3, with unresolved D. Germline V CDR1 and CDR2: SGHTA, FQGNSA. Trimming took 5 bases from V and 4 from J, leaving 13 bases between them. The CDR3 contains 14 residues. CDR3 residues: CASSPVVAADTQYL. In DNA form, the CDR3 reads TGTGCCAGCAGCCCCGTTGTCGCAGCAGATACGCAGTATTTA.

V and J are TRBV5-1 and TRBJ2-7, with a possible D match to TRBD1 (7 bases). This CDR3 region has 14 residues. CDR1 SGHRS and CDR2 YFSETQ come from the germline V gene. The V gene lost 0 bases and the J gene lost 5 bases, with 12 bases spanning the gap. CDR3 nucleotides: TGCGCCAGCAGCTTGGGACAGGGAGGAGACGAGCAGTACTTC. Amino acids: CASSLGQGGDEQYF.

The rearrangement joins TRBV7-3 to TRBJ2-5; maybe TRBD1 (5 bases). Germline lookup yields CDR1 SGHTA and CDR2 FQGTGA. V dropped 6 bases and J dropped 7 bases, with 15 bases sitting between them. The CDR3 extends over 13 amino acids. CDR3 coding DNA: TGTGCCAGCAGTGATCTAGGGGATGGGACCCAGTACTTC. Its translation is CASSDLGDGTQYF. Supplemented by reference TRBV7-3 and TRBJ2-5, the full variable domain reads GAGVSQTPSNKVTEKGKYVELRCDPISGHTALYWYRQSLGQGPEFLIYFQGTGAADDSGLPNDRFFAVRPEGSVSTLKIQRTERGDSAVYLCASSDLGDGTQYFGPGTRLLVL.

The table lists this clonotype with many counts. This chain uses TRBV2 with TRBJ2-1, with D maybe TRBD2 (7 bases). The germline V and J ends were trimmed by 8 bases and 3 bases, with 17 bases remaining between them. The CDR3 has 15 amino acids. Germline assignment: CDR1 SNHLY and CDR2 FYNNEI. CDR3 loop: CASCGGAGGYNEQFF. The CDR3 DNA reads TGTGCCAGCTGCGGGGGCGCCGGGGGCTACAATGAGCAGTTCTTC.

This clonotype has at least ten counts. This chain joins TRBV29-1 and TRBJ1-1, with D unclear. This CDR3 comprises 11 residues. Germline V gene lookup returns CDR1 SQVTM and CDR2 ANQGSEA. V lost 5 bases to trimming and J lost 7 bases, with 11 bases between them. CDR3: CSVKPADEAFF. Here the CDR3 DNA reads TGCAGCGTTAAGCCGGCAGATGAAGCTTTCTTT.

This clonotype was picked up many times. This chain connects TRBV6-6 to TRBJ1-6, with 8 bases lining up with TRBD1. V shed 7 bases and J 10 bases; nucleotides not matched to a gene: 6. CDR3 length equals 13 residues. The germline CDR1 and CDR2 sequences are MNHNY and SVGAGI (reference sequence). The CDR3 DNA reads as TGTGCCAGCATTGGACAGGGAATCTCACCCCTCCACTTT. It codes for CASIGQGISPLHF.

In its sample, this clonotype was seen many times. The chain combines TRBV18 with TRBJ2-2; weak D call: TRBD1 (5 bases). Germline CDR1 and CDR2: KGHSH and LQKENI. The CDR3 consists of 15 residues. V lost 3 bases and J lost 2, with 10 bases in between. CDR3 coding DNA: TGTGCCAGCTCACCGCAGGGAATAAACACCGGGGAGCTGTTTTTT. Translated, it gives CASSPQGINTGELFF.

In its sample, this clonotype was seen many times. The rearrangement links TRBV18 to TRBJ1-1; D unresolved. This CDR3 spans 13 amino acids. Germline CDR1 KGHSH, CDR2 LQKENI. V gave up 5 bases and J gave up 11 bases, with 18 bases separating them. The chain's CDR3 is CASSGDKLLEAFF. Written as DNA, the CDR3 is TGTGCCAGCTCAGGGGATAAGCTTCTAGAGGCTTTCTTT.

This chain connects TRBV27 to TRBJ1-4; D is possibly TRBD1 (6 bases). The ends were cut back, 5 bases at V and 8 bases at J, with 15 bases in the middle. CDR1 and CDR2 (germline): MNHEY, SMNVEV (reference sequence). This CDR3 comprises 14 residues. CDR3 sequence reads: CASSPTGLYEKLFF. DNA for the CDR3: TGTGCCAGCAGTCCCACAGGGTTGTACGAAAAACTGTTTTTT.

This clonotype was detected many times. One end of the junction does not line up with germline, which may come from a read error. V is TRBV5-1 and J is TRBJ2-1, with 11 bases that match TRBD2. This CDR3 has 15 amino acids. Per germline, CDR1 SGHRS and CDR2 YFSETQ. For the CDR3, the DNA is TGTGCCAGCAGCACGGTAGCGGGGGGGGTCCCTGAGCAGTTCTTC. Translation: CASSTVAGGVPEQFF. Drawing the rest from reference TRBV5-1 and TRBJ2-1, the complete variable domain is KAGVTQTPRYLIKTRGQQVTLSCSPISGHRSVSWYQQTPGQGLQFLFEYFSETQRNKGNFPGRFSGRQFSNSRSEMNVSTLELGDSALYLCASSTVAGGVPEQFFGPGTRLTVL.

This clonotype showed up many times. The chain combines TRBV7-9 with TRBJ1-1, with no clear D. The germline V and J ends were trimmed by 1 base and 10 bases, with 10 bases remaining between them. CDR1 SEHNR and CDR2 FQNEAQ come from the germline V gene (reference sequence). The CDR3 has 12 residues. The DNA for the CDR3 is TGTGCCAGCAGCTTAGAGGGCGGTAGAGCTTTCTTT. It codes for CASSLEGGRAFF.

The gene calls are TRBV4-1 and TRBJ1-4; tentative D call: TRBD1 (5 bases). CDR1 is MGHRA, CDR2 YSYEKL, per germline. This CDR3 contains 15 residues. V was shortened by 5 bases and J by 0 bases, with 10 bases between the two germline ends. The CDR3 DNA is TGCGCCAGCAGCAGGGGCTCTGCAACTAATGAAAAACTGTTTTTT. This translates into CASSRGSATNEKLFF.

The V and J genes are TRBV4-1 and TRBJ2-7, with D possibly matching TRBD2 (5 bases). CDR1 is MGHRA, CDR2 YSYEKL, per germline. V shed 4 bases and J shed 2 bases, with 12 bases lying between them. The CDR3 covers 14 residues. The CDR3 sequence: CASSPGSGPYEQYF. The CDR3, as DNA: TGCGCCAGCAGCCCAGGAAGCGGACCCTACGAGCAGTACTTC.

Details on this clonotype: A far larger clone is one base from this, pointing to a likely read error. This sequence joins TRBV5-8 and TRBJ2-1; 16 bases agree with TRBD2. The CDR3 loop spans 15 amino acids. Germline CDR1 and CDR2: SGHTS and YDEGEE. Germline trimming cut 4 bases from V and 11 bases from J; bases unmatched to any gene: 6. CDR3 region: CASSEGLAGGNQQFF. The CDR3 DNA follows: TGTGCCAGCAGCGAGGGACTAGCGGGGGGGAATCAGCAGTTCTTC.

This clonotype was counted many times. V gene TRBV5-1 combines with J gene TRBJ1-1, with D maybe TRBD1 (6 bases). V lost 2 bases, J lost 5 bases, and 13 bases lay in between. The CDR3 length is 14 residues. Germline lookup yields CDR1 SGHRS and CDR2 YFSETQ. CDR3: CASSLPGESTEAFF. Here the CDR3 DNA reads TGCGCCAGCAGCTTACCAGGGGAATCGACTGAAGCTTTCTTT.

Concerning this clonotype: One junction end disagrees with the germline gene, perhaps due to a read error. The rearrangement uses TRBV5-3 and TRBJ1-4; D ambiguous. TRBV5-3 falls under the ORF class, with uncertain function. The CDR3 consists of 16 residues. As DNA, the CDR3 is TGTGCCAGCAGCTTCGTCCTAGGACCGGTAAATGAAAAACTGTTTTTT. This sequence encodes CASSFVLGPVNEKLFF.

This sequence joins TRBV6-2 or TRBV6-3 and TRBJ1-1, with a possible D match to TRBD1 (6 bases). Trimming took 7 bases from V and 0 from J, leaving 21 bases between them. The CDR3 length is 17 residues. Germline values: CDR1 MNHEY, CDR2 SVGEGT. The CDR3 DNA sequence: TGTGCCAGCATTACTAATCTTACAGGGCCCGTGAACACTGAAGCTTTCTTT. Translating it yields CASITNLTGPVNTEAFF.

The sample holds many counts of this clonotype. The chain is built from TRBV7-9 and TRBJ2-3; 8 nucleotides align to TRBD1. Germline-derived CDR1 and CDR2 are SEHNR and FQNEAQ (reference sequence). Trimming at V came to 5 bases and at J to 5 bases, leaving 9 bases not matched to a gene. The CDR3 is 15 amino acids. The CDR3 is CASSPRTGRVDTQYF. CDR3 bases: TGTGCCAGCAGCCCGCGGACAGGGCGCGTAGATACGCAGTATTTT. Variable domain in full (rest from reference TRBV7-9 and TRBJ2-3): DTGVSQNPRHKITKRGQNVTFRCDPISEHNRLYWYRQTLGQGPEFLTYFQNEAQLEKSRLLSDRFSAERPKGSFSTLEIQRTEQGDSAMYLCASSPRTGRVDTQYFGPGTRLTVL.

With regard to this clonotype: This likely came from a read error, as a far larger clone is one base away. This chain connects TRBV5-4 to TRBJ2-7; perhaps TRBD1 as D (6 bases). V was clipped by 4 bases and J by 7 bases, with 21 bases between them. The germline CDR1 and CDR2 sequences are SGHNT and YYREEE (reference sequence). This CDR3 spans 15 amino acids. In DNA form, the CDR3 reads TGTGCCAGCAGCGGCGACAGGACGTCCTACAATGAGCAGTACTTC. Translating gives CASSGDRTSYNEQYF.

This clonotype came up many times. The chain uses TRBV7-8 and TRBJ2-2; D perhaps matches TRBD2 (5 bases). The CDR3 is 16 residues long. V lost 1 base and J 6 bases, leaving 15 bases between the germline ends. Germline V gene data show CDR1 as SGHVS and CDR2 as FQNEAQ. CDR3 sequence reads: CASSLGEGTRPGELFF. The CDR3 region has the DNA TGTGCCAGCAGCTTAGGCGAGGGTACTAGGCCCGGGGAGCTGTTTTTT.

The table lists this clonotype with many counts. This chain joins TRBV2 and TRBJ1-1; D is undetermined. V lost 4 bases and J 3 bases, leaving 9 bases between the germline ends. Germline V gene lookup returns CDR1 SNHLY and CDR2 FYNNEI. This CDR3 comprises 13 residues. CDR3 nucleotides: TGTGCCAGCAGTGGATTCCAGGACACTGAAGCTTTCTTT. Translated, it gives CASSGFQDTEAFF.

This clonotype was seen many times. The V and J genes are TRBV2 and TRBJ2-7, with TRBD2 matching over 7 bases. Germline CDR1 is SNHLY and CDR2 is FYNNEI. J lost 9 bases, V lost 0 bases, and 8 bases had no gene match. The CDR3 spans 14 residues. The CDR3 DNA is TGTGCCAGCAGTGAAGCGGGACTACCGCCGCGGCAGTACTTC. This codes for CASSEAGLPPRQYF.